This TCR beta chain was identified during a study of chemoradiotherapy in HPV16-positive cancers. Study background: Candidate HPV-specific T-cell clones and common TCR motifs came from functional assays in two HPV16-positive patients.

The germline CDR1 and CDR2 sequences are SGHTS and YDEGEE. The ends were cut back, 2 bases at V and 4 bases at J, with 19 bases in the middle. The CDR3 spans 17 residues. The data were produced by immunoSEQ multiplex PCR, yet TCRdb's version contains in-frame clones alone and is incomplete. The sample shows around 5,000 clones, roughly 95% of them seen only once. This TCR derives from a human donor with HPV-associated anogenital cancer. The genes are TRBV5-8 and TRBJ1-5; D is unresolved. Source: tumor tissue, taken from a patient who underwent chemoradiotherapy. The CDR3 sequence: CASSFKPGGSGNQPQHF. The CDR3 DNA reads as TGTGCCAGCAGCTTCAAGCCGGGAGGGTCAGGTAATCAGCCCCAGCATTTT.